The T cell receptor (beta chain) described here comes from a study of cytomegalovirus exposure and HLA in healthy donors. This clone turned up a few times. The CDR3 extends over 16 amino acids. With V trimmed by 4 bases and J by 5 bases, 13 bases remained unmatched. The germline CDR1 and CDR2 sequences are SGHTS and YDEGEE. Researchers ran the PCR with 60 Vbeta and 13 Jbeta primers. TCRdb keeps only in-frame clones here, not all; method: immunoSEQ multiplex PCR. Of more than 200,000 clones in the sample, around 83% were seen once. This receptor was identified in a girl aged 5-17 years in good health and CMV-seronegative. V is TRBV5-8 and J is TRBJ2-7; 9 bases fit TRBD2. The sequenced sample consisted of PBMCs. This CDR3 reads CASSTLAGVVSHEQYF. CDR3 nucleotide sequence: TGTGCCAGCAGCACTTTAGCGGGAGTGGTTTCCCACGAGCAGTACTTC.